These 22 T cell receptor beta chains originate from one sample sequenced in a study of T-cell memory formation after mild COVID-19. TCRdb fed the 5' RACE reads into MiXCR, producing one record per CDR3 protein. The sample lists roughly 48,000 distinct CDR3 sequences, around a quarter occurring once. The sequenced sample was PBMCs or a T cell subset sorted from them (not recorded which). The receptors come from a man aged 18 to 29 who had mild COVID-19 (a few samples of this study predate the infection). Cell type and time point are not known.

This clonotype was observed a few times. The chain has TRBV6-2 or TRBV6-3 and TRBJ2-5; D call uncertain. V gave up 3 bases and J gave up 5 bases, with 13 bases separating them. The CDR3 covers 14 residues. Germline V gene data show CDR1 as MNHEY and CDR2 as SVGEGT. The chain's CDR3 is CASSYSRSTETQYF. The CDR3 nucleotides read TGTGCCAGCAGTTATTCCCGGTCGACGGAGACCCAGTACTTC.

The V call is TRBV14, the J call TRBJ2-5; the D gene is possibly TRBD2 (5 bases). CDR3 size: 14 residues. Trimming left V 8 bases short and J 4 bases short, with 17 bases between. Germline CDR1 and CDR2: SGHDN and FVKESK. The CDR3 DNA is TGTGCCAGCCGGAAAACCGGGGTAGGAGAGACCCAGTACTTC. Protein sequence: CASRKTGVGETQYF.

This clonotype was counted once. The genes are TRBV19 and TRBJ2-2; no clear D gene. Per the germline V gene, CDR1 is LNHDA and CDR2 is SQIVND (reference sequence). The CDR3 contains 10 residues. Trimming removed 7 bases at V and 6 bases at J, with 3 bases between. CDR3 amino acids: CASMAGELFF. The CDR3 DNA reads TGTGCCAGTATGGCCGGGGAGCTGTTTTTT.

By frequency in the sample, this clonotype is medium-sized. The CDR3 DNA sequence: TGTGCCAGCAGTTACTTCAGCGGGCAAGAGACCCAGTACTTC. This codes for CASSYFSGQETQYF. The chain combines TRBV6-5 with TRBJ2-5, with D perhaps matching TRBD2 (6 bases). Germline CDR1 MNHEY, CDR2 SVGAGI. This CDR3 is built from 14 residues. Trimming removed 1 base from V and 2 bases from J, with 8 bases in between.

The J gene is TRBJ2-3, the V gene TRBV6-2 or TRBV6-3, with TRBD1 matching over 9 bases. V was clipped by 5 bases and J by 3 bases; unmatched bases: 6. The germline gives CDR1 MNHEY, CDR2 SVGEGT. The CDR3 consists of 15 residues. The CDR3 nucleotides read TGTGCCAGCAGTACCGGGACAGGGTCTACAGATACGCAGTATTTT. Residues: CASSTGTGSTDTQYF.

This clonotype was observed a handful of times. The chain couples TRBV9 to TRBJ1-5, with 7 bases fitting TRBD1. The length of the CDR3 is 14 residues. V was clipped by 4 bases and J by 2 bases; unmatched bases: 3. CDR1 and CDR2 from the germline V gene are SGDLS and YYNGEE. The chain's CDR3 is CASSLTGGNQPQHF. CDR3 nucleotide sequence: TGTGCCAGCAGCCTTACAGGGGGCAATCAGCCCCAGCATTTT. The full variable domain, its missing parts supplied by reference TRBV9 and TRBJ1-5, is DSGVTQTPKHLITATGQRVTLRCSPRSGDLSVYWYQQSLDQGLQFLIQYYNGEERAKGNILERFSAQQFPDLHSELNLSSLELGDSALYFCASSLTGGNQPQHFGDGTRLSIL.

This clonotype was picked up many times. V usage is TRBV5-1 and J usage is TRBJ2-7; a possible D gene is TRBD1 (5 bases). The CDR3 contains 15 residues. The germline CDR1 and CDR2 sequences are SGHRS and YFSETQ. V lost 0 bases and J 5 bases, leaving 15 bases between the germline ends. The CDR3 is CASSLEGQGSDEQYV. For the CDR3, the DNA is TGCGCCAGCAGCTTGGAAGGGCAGGGCAGCGACGAGCAGTACGTC.

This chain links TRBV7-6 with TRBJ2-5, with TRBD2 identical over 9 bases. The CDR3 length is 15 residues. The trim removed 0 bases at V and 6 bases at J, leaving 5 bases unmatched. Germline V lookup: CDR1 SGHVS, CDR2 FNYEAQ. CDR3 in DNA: TGTGCCAGCAGCTTAGCCGGCGGGGGGGAGAAGACCCAGTACTTC. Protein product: CASSLAGGGEKTQYF. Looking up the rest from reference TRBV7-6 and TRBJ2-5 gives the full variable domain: GAGVSQSPRYKVTKRGQDVALRCDPISGHVSLYWYRQALGQGPEFLTYFNYEAQQDKSGLPNDRFSAERPEGSISTLTIQRTEQRDSAMYRCASSLAGGGEKTQYFGPGTRLLVL.

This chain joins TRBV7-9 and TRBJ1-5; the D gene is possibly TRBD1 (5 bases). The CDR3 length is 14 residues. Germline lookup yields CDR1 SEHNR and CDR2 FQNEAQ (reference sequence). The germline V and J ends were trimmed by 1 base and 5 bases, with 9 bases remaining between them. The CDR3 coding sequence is TGTGCCAGCAGCTTAGTGGGGGTCGATCAGCCCCAGCATTTT. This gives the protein CASSLVGVDQPQHF.

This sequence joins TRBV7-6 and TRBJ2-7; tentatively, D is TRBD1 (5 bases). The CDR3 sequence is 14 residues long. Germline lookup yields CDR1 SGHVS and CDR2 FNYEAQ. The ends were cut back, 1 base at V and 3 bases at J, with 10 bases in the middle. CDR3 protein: CASSLGSQDYEQYF. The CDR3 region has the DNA TGTGCCAGCAGCTTAGGGTCACAGGACTACGAGCAGTACTTC.

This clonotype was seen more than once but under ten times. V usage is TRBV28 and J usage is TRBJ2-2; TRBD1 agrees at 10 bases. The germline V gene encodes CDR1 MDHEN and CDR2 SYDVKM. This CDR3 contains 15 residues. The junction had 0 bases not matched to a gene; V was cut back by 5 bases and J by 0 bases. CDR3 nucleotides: TGTGCCAGCAGTGGACAGGGGGCGAACACCGGGGAGCTGTTTTTT. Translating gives CASSGQGANTGELFF.

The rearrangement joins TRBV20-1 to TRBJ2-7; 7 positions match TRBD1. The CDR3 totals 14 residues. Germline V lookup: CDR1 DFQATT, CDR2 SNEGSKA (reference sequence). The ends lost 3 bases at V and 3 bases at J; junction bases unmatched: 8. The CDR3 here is CSARGNRDSYEQYF. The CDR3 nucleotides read TGCAGTGCTAGGGGGAACCGGGACAGCTACGAGCAGTACTTC.

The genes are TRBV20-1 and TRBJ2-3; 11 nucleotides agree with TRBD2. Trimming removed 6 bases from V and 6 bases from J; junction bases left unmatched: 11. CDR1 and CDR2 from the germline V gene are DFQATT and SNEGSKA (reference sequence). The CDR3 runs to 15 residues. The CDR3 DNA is TGCAGTGCCCAGATCCCTAGCGGGGGGCGCGATACGCAGTATTTT. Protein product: CSAQIPSGGRDTQYF.

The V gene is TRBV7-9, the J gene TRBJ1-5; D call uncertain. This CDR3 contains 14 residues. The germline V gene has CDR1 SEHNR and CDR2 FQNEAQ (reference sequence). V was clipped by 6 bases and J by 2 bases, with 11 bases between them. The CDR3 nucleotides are TGTGCCAGCAGTCCACCAATGGGCAATCAGCCCCAGCATTTT. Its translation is CASSPPMGNQPQHF.

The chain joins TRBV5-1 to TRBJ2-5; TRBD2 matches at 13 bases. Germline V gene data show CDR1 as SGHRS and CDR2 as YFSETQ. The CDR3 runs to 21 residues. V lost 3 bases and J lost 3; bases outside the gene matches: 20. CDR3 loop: CASSSPLGTSGDTRRKETQYF. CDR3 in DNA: TGCGCCAGCAGCTCGCCCCTAGGGACTAGCGGGGACACAAGAAGAAAAGAGACCCAGTACTTC.

The CDR3 nucleotides read TGCGCCAGCAGCCCCAGGCGTCTCGCCCTCCAAGAGACCCAGTACTTC. It specifies CASSPRRLALQETQYF. The rearrangement uses TRBV4-1 and TRBJ2-5; D uncertain. Trimming pared 4 bases from V and 1 base from J, leaving 16 bases between. The CDR3 contains 16 residues. Per the germline V gene, CDR1 is MGHRA and CDR2 is YSYEKL.

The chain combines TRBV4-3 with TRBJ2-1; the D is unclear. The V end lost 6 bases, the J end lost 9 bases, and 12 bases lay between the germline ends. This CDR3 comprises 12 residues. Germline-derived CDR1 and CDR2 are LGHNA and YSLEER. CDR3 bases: TGCGCCAGCAGTCTCAGCCGGAGTGAGCAGTTCTTC. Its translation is CASSLSRSEQFF.

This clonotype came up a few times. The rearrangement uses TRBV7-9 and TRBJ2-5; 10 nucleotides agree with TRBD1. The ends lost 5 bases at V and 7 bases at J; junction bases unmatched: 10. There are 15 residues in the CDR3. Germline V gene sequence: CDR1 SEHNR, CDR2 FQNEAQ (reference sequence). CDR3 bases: TGTGCCAGCAGCCAGAACCGGGACAGGGGAGTGACCCAGTACTTC. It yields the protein CASSQNRDRGVTQYF.

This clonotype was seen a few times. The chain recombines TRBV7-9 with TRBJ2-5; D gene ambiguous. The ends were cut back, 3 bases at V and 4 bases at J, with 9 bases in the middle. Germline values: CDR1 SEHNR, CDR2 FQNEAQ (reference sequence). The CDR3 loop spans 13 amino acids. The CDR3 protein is CASSFPWVETQYF. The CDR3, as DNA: TGTGCCAGCAGCTTCCCATGGGTAGAGACCCAGTACTTC. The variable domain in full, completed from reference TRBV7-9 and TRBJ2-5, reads DTGVSQNPRHKITKRGQNVTFRCDPISEHNRLYWYRQTLGQGPEFLTYFQNEAQLEKSRLLSDRFSAERPKGSFSTLEIQRTEQGDSAMYLCASSFPWVETQYFGPGTRLLVL.

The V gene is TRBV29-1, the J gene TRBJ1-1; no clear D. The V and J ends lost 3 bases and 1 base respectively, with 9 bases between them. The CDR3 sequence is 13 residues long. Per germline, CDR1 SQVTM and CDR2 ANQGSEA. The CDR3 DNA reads TGCAGCGTTGACAGAGGTTGGAACACTGAAGCTTTCTTT. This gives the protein CSVDRGWNTEAFF.

CDR3 in DNA: TGTGCTAGTGGCGCTGGGACAGGGATAACTGAAGCTTTCTTT. Amino acid sequence: CASGAGTGITEAFF. The rearrangement links TRBV12-5 to TRBJ1-1, with 9 bases lining up with TRBD1. In germline, CDR1 is LGHNT, CDR2 FRNRAP. The CDR3 is 14 amino acids. The V gene end was trimmed by 6 bases and the J gene end by 5 bases; junction bases not matched to a gene: 7.

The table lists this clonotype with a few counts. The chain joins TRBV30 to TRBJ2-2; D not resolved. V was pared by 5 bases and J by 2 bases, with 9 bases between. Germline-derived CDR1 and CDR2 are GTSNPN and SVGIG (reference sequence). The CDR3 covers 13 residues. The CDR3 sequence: CAWDPDNTGELFF. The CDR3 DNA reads TGTGCCTGGGATCCGGACAACACCGGGGAGCTGTTTTTT.